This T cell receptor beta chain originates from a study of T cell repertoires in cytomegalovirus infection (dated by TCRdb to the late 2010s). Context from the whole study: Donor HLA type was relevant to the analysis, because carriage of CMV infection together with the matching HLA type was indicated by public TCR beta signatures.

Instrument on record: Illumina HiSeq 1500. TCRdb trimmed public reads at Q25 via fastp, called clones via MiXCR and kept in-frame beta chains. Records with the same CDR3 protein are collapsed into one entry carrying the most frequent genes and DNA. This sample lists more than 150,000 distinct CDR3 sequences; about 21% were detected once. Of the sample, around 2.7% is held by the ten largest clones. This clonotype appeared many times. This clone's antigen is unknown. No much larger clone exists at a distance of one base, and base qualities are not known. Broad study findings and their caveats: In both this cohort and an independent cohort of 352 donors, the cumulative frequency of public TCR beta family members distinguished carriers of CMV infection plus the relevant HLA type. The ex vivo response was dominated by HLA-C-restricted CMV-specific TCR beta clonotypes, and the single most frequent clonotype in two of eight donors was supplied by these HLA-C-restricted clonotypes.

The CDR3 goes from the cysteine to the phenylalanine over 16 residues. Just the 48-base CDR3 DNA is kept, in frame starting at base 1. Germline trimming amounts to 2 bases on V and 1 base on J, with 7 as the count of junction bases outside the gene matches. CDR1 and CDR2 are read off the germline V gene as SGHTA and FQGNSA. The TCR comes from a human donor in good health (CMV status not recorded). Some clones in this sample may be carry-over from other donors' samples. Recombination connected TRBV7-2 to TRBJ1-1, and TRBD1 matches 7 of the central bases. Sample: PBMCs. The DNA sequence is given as TGTGCCAGCAGCTTATCCCCTACAGGGGCGAACACTGAAGCTTTCTTT. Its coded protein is CASSLSPTGANTEAFF. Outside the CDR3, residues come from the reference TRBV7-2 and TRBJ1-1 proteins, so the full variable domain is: GAGVSQSPSNKVTEKGKDVELRCDPISGHTALYWYRQSLGQGLEFLIYFQGNSAPDKSGLPSDRFSAERTGGSVSTLTIQRTQQEDSAVYLCASSLSPTGANTEAFFGQGTRLTVV.